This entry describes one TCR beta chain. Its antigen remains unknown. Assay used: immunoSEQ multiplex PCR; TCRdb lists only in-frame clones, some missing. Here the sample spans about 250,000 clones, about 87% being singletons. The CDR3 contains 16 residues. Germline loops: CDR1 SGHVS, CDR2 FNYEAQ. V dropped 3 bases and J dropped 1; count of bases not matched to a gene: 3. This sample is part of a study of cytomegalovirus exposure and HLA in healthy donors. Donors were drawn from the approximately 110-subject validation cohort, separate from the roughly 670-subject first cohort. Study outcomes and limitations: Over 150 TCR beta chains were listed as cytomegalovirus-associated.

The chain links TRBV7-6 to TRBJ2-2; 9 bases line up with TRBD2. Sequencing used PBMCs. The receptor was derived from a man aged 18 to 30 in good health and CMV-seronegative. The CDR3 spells CASSFTSGRNTGELFF. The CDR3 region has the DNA TGTGCCAGCAGCTTCACTAGCGGGCGGAACACCGGGGAGCTGTTTTTT.